The rows below give T cell receptor beta chains drawn from one sample of a study of cytomegalovirus exposure and HLA in healthy donors. Sequencing used immunoSEQ multiplex PCR; TCRdb keeps in-frame clones, though not all of them. The sample yields 160,000 or so clones, 70% to 90% seen once. The sample taken for sequencing was PBMCs. All receptors come from a man aged 18 to 29 in good health and CMV-seronegative. The CDR3 runs from the conserved cysteine through the conserved F or W. Fields, in order: CDR3 protein, CDR3 DNA, V gene, D gene, clone size, J gene. A D gene is named only where the DNA matches it firmly. Only part of the rows carry a size: once, few, many, or a class if the clone is expanded.

CDR3 protein: CASSPYRSGHYEQYF
CDR3 DNA: TGTGCCAGCAGCCCATACCGGTCCGGTCACTACGAGCAGTACTTC
V gene: TRBV7-8
D gene: .
clone size: once
J gene: TRBJ2-7

CDR3 protein: CASSQEIKSFYEQYF
CDR3 DNA: TGCGCCAGCAGCCAAGAAATTAAAAGCTTCTACGAGCAGTACTTC
V gene: TRBV4-1
D gene: .
clone size: .
J gene: TRBJ2-7

CDR3 protein: CASRPSWSSYNEQFF
CDR3 DNA: TGTGCCAGCAGACCGTCGTGGAGCTCCTACAATGAGCAGTTCTTC
V gene: TRBV6-1
D gene: .
clone size: .
J gene: TRBJ2-1

CDR3 protein: CASSEAGGVNNEQFF
CDR3 DNA: TGTGCCAGCAGTGAGGCGGGGGGGGTTAACAATGAGCAGTTCTTC
V gene: TRBV2
D gene: TRBD2
clone size: .
J gene: TRBJ2-1

CDR3 protein: CASSYRDSHSGANVLTF
CDR3 DNA: TGTGCCAGCAGCTACCGGGACAGCCACTCTGGGGCCAACGTCCTGACTTTC
V gene: TRBV5-6
D gene: TRBD1
clone size: .
J gene: TRBJ2-6

CDR3 protein: CASSPLVETQYF
CDR3 DNA: TGTGCCAGCAGCCCCCTAGTTGAGACGCAGTATTTT
V gene: TRBV6-6
D gene: .
clone size: .
J gene: TRBJ2-3

CDR3 protein: CASLGGTNTIYF
CDR3 DNA: TGTGCCAGCCTAGGGGGTACAAACACCATATATTTT
V gene: TRBV6-1
D gene: .
clone size: .
J gene: TRBJ1-3

CDR3 protein: CASSEGQGDTIYF
CDR3 DNA: TGTGCTAGCAGCGAGGGACAGGGGGACACCATATATTTT
V gene: TRBV7-7
D gene: TRBD1
clone size: .
J gene: TRBJ1-3

CDR3 protein: CASSDRGTDTQYF
CDR3 DNA: TGTGCTAGCAGCGATAGGGGGACAGATACGCAGTATTTT
V gene: TRBV7-7
D gene: .
clone size: .
J gene: TRBJ2-3

CDR3 protein: CASTDRTGGFDGYTF
CDR3 DNA: TGTGCCAGTACGGATCGGACAGGGGGTTTCGATGGCTACACCTTC
V gene: TRBV2
D gene: TRBD1
clone size: once
J gene: TRBJ1-2

CDR3 protein: CASSLYDGLNQPQHF
CDR3 DNA: TGTGCCAGCAGCTTATACGATGGACTAAATCAGCCCCAGCATTTT
V gene: TRBV7-2
D gene: .
clone size: few
J gene: TRBJ1-5

CDR3 protein: CASSLARARGIQETQYF
CDR3 DNA: TGTGCCAGCAGCTTAGCGCGGGCCCGGGGGATCCAAGAGACCCAGTACTTC
V gene: TRBV7-6
D gene: .
clone size: .
J gene: TRBJ2-5

CDR3 protein: CASSHPFGIGGDHNEQFF
CDR3 DNA: TGCGCCAGCAGCCATCCATTCGGGATAGGAGGGGATCACAATGAGCAGTTCTTC
V gene: TRBV4-1
D gene: .
clone size: .
J gene: TRBJ2-1

CDR3 protein: CASSRGVGTDTQYF
CDR3 DNA: TGTGCCAGCAGCAGGGGCGTTGGCACAGATACGCAGTATTTT
V gene: TRBV27
D gene: .
clone size: .
J gene: TRBJ2-3

CDR3 protein: CASSATGGGESDTQYF
CDR3 DNA: TGCGCCAGCAGCGCCACTGGCGGGGGGGAATCAGATACGCAGTATTTT
V gene: TRBV5-1
D gene: TRBD2
clone size: once
J gene: TRBJ2-3

CDR3 protein: CGTGSGTDTQYF
CDR3 DNA: TGTGGGACAGGGTCTGGCACAGATACGCAGTATTTT
V gene: TRBV27
D gene: TRBD1
clone size: once
J gene: TRBJ2-3

CDR3 protein: CAWVLGGGETQYF
CDR3 DNA: TGTGCCTGGGTTCTCGGGGGAGGCGAGACCCAGTACTTC
V gene: TRBV30
D gene: .
clone size: .
J gene: TRBJ2-5

CDR3 protein: CASREGASGGNTGELFF
CDR3 DNA: TGTGCCAGCAGAGAAGGTGCTAGCGGGGGTAACACCGGGGAGCTGTTTTTT
V gene: TRBV13
D gene: TRBD2
clone size: .
J gene: TRBJ2-2

CDR3 protein: CATILQDTGELFF
CDR3 DNA: TGCGCCACCATACTACAGGACACCGGGGAGCTGTTTTTT
V gene: TRBV4-3
D gene: .
clone size: .
J gene: TRBJ2-2

CDR3 protein: CASIAGTGYYGYTF
CDR3 DNA: TGTGCCAGTATTGCCGGGACAGGTTATTATGGCTACACCTTC
V gene: TRBV19
D gene: TRBD1
clone size: .
J gene: TRBJ1-2

CDR3 protein: CASSLIGTSPDEQFF
CDR3 DNA: TGTGCCAGCAGTTTGATAGGAACTAGCCCCGATGAGCAGTTCTTC
V gene: TRBV27
D gene: .
clone size: .
J gene: TRBJ2-1

CDR3 protein: CASSIAVGRANQPQHF
CDR3 DNA: TGTGCCAGTAGTATCGCCGTCGGCAGGGCAAATCAGCCCCAGCATTTT
V gene: TRBV19
D gene: .
clone size: few
J gene: TRBJ1-5

CDR3 protein: CASSMSARGFDYGYTF
CDR3 DNA: TGTGCCAGTAGTATGTCCGCGCGGGGGTTTGACTATGGCTACACCTTC
V gene: TRBV19
D gene: .
clone size: few
J gene: TRBJ1-2

CDR3 protein: CASSGRDRGNGYTF
CDR3 DNA: TGTGCCAGCAGCGGACGCGACAGGGGTAATGGCTACACCTTC
V gene: TRBV9
D gene: TRBD1
clone size: .
J gene: TRBJ1-2

CDR3 protein: CASRLGGPEETQYF
CDR3 DNA: TGTGCCAGCAGGTTGGGGGGGCCGGAAGAGACCCAGTACTTC
V gene: TRBV11-2
D gene: .
clone size: .
J gene: TRBJ2-5

CDR3 protein: CASSAISFSLPNTEAFF
CDR3 DNA: TGTGCCAGCAGTGCGATTTCCTTCTCCCTACCCAACACTGAAGCTTTCTTT
V gene: TRBV6-1
D gene: .
clone size: .
J gene: TRBJ1-1

CDR3 protein: CASSPPGQGSNTGELFF
CDR3 DNA: TGTGCCAGCAGCCCACCGGGACAGGGATCGAACACCGGGGAGCTGTTTTTT
V gene: TRBV5-4
D gene: TRBD1
clone size: once
J gene: TRBJ2-2

CDR3 protein: CASGRDTSGETQYF
CDR3 DNA: TGCGCCAGCGGTCGGGACACCTCGGGGGAGACCCAGTACTTC
V gene: TRBV10-1
D gene: .
clone size: .
J gene: TRBJ2-5

CDR3 protein: CASRQESPQGNYEQYF
CDR3 DNA: TGTGCCAGCAGACAAGAGAGTCCACAGGGAAACTACGAGCAGTACTTC
V gene: TRBV4-2
D gene: .
clone size: .
J gene: TRBJ2-7

CDR3 protein: CASSQDSGTRTEAFF
CDR3 DNA: TGTGCCAGCAGCCAAGATTCGGGGACACGAACTGAAGCTTTCTTT
V gene: TRBV4-2
D gene: .
clone size: .
J gene: TRBJ1-1

CDR3 protein: CASSLVAGANTEAFF
CDR3 DNA: TGTGCCAGCAGCTTGGTCGCAGGGGCGAACACTGAAGCTTTCTTT
V gene: TRBV5-6
D gene: .
clone size: .
J gene: TRBJ1-1

CDR3 protein: CATFQGSTEAFF
CDR3 DNA: TGTGCCACCTTTCAGGGCTCAACTGAAGCTTTCTTT
V gene: TRBV2
D gene: .
clone size: .
J gene: TRBJ1-1

CDR3 protein: CASSLVRGPNTEAFF
CDR3 DNA: TGTGCCAGCAGCTTAGTTAGGGGGCCGAACACTGAAGCTTTCTTT
V gene: TRBV7-9
D gene: TRBD1
clone size: .
J gene: TRBJ1-1

CDR3 protein: CASSGPGETNEKLFF
CDR3 DNA: TGTGCCAGCAGCGGACCGGGAGAGACTAATGAAAAACTGTTTTTT
V gene: TRBV2
D gene: .
clone size: few
J gene: TRBJ1-4

CDR3 protein: CASSLALGQTYEQYF
CDR3 DNA: TGCGCCAGCAGCTTGGCCCTGGGACAGACGTACGAGCAGTACTTC
V gene: TRBV5-1
D gene: TRBD1
clone size: .
J gene: TRBJ2-7

CDR3 protein: CASRESGGHYNEQFF
CDR3 DNA: TGTGCCAGTAGAGAAAGCGGGGGCCACTACAATGAGCAGTTCTTC
V gene: TRBV19
D gene: TRBD2
clone size: .
J gene: TRBJ2-1

CDR3 protein: CASSLRGTGTDTQYF
CDR3 DNA: TGTGCCAGCAGCTTACGTGGGACAGGCACAGATACGCAGTATTTT
V gene: TRBV7-2
D gene: TRBD1
clone size: .
J gene: TRBJ2-3

CDR3 protein: CASSQGAGGYYEQYF
CDR3 DNA: TGCGCCAGCAGCCAAGGAGCAGGGGGCTATTACGAGCAGTACTTC
V gene: TRBV4-1
D gene: TRBD1
clone size: once
J gene: TRBJ2-7

CDR3 protein: CASSFQGDSNQPQHF
CDR3 DNA: TGTGCCAGCAGCTTTCAGGGGGATAGCAATCAGCCCCAGCATTTT
V gene: TRBV11-2
D gene: TRBD1
clone size: .
J gene: TRBJ1-5

CDR3 protein: CASSRRGPTEAFF
CDR3 DNA: TGTGCCAGCAGCCGGCGGGGTCCCACTGAAGCTTTCTTT
V gene: TRBV7-2
D gene: .
clone size: .
J gene: TRBJ1-1

CDR3 protein: CASRQANSPLHF
CDR3 DNA: TGTGCCAGCCGGCAGGCGAATTCACCCCTCCACTTT
V gene: TRBV6-5
D gene: .
clone size: .
J gene: TRBJ1-6

CDR3 protein: CASSEGTSGTDEQFF
CDR3 DNA: TGTGCCAGCAGCGAAGGGACTAGCGGAACGGATGAGCAGTTCTTC
V gene: TRBV5-4
D gene: TRBD2
clone size: few
J gene: TRBJ2-1

CDR3 protein: CASRANPGANSPLHF
CDR3 DNA: TGCGCCAGCAGGGCGAATCCTGGAGCTAATTCACCCCTCCACTTT
V gene: TRBV5-1
D gene: .
clone size: many
J gene: TRBJ1-6

CDR3 protein: CASTAGTGGNQPQHF
CDR3 DNA: TGTGCCAGCACCGCCGGGACGGGGGGGAATCAGCCCCAGCATTTT
V gene: TRBV28
D gene: .
clone size: .
J gene: TRBJ1-5

CDR3 protein: CASSEWGTSGGEQFF
CDR3 DNA: TGTGCCAGCAGTGAATGGGGGACTAGCGGTGGGGAGCAGTTCTTC
V gene: TRBV2
D gene: TRBD2
clone size: .
J gene: TRBJ2-1

CDR3 protein: CASSLTGANTGELFF
CDR3 DNA: TGTGCCAGCAGCTTAACAGGCGCGAACACCGGGGAGCTGTTTTTT
V gene: TRBV7-9
D gene: .
clone size: .
J gene: TRBJ2-2

CDR3 protein: CASSEGGVNADTQYF
CDR3 DNA: TGCGCCAGCAGTGAGGGGGGGGTTAACGCCGATACGCAGTATTTT
V gene: TRBV10-1
D gene: TRBD2
clone size: once
J gene: TRBJ2-3

CDR3 protein: CASSQDMPLDLVGGYTF
CDR3 DNA: TGTGCCAGCAGCCAGGACATGCCCCTCGATTTGGTTGGGGGCTACACCTTC
V gene: TRBV4-2
D gene: .
clone size: .
J gene: TRBJ1-2

CDR3 protein: CASSFSGTGGGNTEAFF
CDR3 DNA: TGTGCCAGCAGCTTTAGTGGTACAGGGGGCGGGAACACTGAAGCTTTCTTT
V gene: TRBV5-4
D gene: TRBD1
clone size: .
J gene: TRBJ1-1

CDR3 protein: CASTKPQGRGNTIYF
CDR3 DNA: TGTGCCAGCACCAAACCCCAGGGTAGGGGAAACACCATATATTTT
V gene: TRBV6-1
D gene: .
clone size: .
J gene: TRBJ1-3